The 8 T cell receptor beta chains reported below all come from one sample, sequenced in a study of T cell repertoires in cytomegalovirus infection. These receptors lack a known antigen. TCRdb processed the reads anew with MiXCR; each CDR3 protein has one entry. The sample lists around 710,000 distinct CDR3 sequences, roughly 29% occurring once. The sample was cultured CD8+ T cells from PBMCs, taken from culture after CMV antigen stimulation. These receptors were obtained from a human donor in good health (CMV status not recorded). Some clones in this sample may be carry-over from other donors' samples.

This chain connects TRBV19 to TRBJ1-1, with D perhaps matching TRBD1 (5 bases). CDR3 length: 15 amino acids. V lost 2 bases to trimming and J lost 5 bases, with 15 bases between them. Germline CDR1 reads LNHDA; CDR2 reads SQIVND (reference sequence). The CDR3 sequence: CASSISQRGGTEAFF. The CDR3 DNA is TGTGCCAGTAGTATAAGTCAAAGGGGAGGAACTGAAGCTTTCTTT.

In this sample, this clonotype turned up many times. This chain uses TRBV13 with TRBJ2-3; no clear D gene. CDR1 is PRHDT, CDR2 FYEKMQ, per germline (reference sequence). V was shortened by 5 bases and J by 8 bases, with 14 bases between the two germline ends. This CDR3 contains 13 residues. CDR3 sequence: CASSLSFRTTQYF. CDR3 nucleotide sequence: TGTGCCAGCAGCCTCTCTTTTCGGACTACGCAGTATTTT.

This clonotype was seen repeatedly, ten times or more. The chain couples TRBV12-5 to TRBJ1-1, with D unclear. This CDR3 is built from 12 residues. Germline CDR1 and CDR2: LGHNT and FRNRAP. The CDR3 protein is CASGFSNTEAFF. DNA for the CDR3: TGTGCCAGCGGGTTTTCGAACACTGAAGCTTTCTTT.

The chain combines TRBV2 with TRBJ1-4; D remains unclear. This CDR3 is 14 amino acids long. Per germline, CDR1 SNHLY and CDR2 FYNNEI. The germline V and J ends were trimmed by 9 bases and 6 bases, with 17 bases remaining between them. The CDR3, as DNA: TGTGCCAGTGTCCCGTGGGCGGAGGATGAAAAACTGTTTTTT. Translation gives CASVPWAEDEKLFF.

The chain couples TRBV15 to TRBJ1-2; tentative D call: TRBD1 (5 bases). CDR1 is LNHNV and CDR2 is YYDKDF in the germline V gene (reference sequence). The V end was cut by 1 base, the J end by 0 bases, with 12 bases between. This CDR3 is 16 amino acids long. Here the CDR3 DNA reads TGTGCCACCAGCAGAGTCGGGACCGCAGCTAACTATGGCTACACCTTC. Its protein is CATSRVGTAANYGYTF.

The chain links TRBV28 to TRBJ2-2; the D gene is possibly TRBD1 (6 bases). Germline V gene lookup returns CDR1 MDHEN and CDR2 SYDVKM. Trimming shortened V by 3 bases and J by 9 bases, and 17 bases separated the two germline ends. CDR3 length equals 15 residues. The CDR3 DNA sequence: TGTGCCAGCAGTTTCCAATTACAGGGTTCCAGGGAGCTGTTTTTT. Translated, it gives CASSFQLQGSRELFF.

At least ten counts were recorded for this clonotype. For the CDR3, the DNA is TGTGCCAGCAGCCCGACAGAATACAATGAGCAGTTCTTC. It translates to CASSPTEYNEQFF. The chain has TRBV7-6 and TRBJ2-1, with D tentatively TRBD1 (5 bases). The CDR3 runs 13 residues. V was cut by 5 bases and J by 4 bases, with 9 bases left in between. The germline CDR1 and CDR2 sequences are SGHVS and FNYEAQ.

The sample holds a few counts of this clonotype. This rearrangement joins TRBV7-6 to TRBJ2-5, with 9 bases fitting TRBD2. The ends lost 4 bases at V and 1 base at J; junction bases unmatched: 10. Germline CDR1 SGHVS, CDR2 FNYEAQ. The CDR3 contains 17 residues. The CDR3 here is CASSYGPSGEPQETQYF. In DNA, the CDR3 is TGTGCCAGCAGCTACGGGCCTAGCGGGGAGCCCCAAGAGACCCAGTACTTC.